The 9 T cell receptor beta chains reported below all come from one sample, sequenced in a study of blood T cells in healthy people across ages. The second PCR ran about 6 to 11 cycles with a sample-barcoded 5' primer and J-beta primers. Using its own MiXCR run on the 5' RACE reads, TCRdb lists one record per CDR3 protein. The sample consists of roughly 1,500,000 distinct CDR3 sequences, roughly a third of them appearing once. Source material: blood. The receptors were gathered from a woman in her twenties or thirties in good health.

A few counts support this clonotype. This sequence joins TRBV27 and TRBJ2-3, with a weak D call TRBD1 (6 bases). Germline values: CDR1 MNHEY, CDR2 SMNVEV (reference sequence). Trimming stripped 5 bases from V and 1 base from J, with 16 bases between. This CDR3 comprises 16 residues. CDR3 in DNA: TGTGCCAGCAGTCTCAACCCGGGACAAGGCACAGATACGCAGTATTTT. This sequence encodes CASSLNPGQGTDTQYF.

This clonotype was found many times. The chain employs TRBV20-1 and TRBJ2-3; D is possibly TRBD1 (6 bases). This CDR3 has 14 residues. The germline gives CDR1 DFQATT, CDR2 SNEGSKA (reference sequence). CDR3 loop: CSARVGGSTDTQYF. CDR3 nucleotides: TGCAGCGCCCGAGTTGGGGGCAGCACAGATACGCAGTATTTT.

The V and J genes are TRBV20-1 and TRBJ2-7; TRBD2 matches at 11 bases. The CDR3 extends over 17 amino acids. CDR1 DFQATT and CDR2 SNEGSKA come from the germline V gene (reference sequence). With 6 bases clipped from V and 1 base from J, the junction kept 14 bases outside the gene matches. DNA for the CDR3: TGCAGTGCAATCGACCTCGGGACTAGCGGTCTTTCCTACGAGCAGTACTTC. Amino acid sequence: CSAIDLGTSGLSYEQYF.

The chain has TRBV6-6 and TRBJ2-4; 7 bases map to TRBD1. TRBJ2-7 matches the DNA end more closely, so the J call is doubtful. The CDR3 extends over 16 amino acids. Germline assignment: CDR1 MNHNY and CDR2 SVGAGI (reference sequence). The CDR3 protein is CASSPIQGRRDYEQYF. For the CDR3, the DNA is TGTGCCAGCAGTCCAATACAGGGGCGCAGGGATTACGAGCAGTACTTC.

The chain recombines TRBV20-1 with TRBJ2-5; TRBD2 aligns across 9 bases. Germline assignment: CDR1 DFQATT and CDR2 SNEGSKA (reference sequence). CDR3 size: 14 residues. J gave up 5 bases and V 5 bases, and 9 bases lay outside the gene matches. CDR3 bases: TGCAGTGCTCTTTGGCGGGGGGGCATGGAGACCCAGTACTTC. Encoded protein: CSALWRGGMETQYF.

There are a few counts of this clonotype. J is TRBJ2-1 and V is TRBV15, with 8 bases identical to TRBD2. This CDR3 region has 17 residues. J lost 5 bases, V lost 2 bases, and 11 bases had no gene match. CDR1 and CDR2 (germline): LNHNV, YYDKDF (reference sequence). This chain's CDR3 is CATSRNPGTRPDNEQFF. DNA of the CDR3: TGTGCCACCAGCAGAAATCCCGGGACTAGGCCAGACAATGAGCAGTTCTTC. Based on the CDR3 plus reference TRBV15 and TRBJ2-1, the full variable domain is DAMVIQNPRYQVTQFGKPVTLSCSQTLNHNVMYWYQQKSSQAPKLLFHYYDKDFNNEADTPDNFQSRRPNTSFCFLDIRSPGLGDTAMYLCATSRNPGTRPDNEQFFGPGTRLTVL.

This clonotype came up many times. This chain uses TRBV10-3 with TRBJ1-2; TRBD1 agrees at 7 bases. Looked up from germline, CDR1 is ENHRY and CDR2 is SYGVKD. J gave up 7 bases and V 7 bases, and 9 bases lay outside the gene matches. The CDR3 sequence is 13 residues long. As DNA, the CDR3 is TGTGCCATCATGGGGCAGGGGGATGGTGGCTACACCTTC. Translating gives CAIMGQGDGGYTF.

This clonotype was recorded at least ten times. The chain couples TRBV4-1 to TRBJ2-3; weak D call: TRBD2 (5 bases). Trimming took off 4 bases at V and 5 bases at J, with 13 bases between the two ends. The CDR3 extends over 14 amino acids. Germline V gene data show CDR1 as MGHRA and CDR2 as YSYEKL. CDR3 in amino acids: CASSRTYSGDTQYF. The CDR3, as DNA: TGCGCCAGCAGCCGTACTTACAGCGGAGATACGCAGTATTTT.

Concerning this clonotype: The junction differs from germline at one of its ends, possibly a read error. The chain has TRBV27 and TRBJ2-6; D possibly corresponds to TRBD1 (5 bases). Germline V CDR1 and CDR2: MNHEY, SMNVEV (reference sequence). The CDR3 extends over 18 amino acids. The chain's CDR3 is CASRGRQLLSSGANVPTF. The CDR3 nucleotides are TGTGCCAGCAGGGGAAGACAGCTCCTATCCTCTGGGGCCAACGTCCCGACTTTC. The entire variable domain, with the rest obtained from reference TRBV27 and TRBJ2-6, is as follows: EAQVTQNPRYLITVTGKKLTVTCSQNMNHEYMSWYRQDPGLGLRQIYYSMNVEVTDKGDVPEGYKVSRKEKRNFPLILESPSPNQTSLYFCASRGRQLLSSGANVPTFGAGSRLTVL.